This note documents a single TCR beta chain sequence. The antigen remains unidentified. This CDR3 comprises 15 residues. V gave up 5 bases and J gave up 7 bases; unmatched junction bases: 4. Germline CDR1 reads SGHAT; CDR2 reads FQDESV (reference sequence). Among a few donor pairs, the unstimulated naive, memory, effector memory and TEMRA subsets underwent sequencing. The sample comes from a study of siplizumab effects on memory and regulatory T cells. Study outcomes and limitations: Naive T cells apparently outstripped memory cells in diversity and seemed major alloresponse contributors.

Assays examined about 100,000 TCR templates per sample. Clones were read by immunoSEQ multiplex PCR, and TCRdb kept only the in-frame ones, dropping some. The repertoire includes about 40,000 clones, roughly 90% of them detected once, and less than 0.25% sits in the top ten. The material sequenced was naive CD4+ T cells sorted from blood. This clonotype originated in a human donor in good health. The gene calls are TRBV11-1 and TRBJ2-1, with TRBD2 matching over 14 bases. In DNA form, the CDR3 reads TGTGCCAGCAGCCCTTGGACTAGCGGGGGGAATGAGCAGTTCTTC. It specifies CASSPWTSGGNEQFF.